These 26 T cell receptor beta chains originate from one sample sequenced in a study of early T cells in non-severe SARS-CoV-2 infection. TCRdb reanalysed the 5' RACE reads using MiXCR and keeps one entry per CDR3 protein. The sample gives about 55,000 distinct CDR3 sequences, 14% to 15% of which show up once; roughly 10% is in the top ten. Sequenced material: whole blood, taken at baseline. These receptors were collected from an adult who was a healthcare worker with PCR-confirmed SARS-CoV-2 infection or an uninfected control (not recorded which).

This clonotype was seen only a few times. The chain employs TRBV20-1 and TRBJ1-6; the D gene is possibly TRBD1 (5 bases). Germline CDR1 reads DFQATT; CDR2 reads SNEGSKA (reference sequence). The CDR3 runs 13 residues. V was shortened by 1 base and J by 7 bases, with 8 bases between the two germline ends. CDR3 region: CSARAGNNSPLHF. The CDR3 coding sequence is TGCAGTGCTAGAGCAGGGAACAATTCACCCCTCCACTTT.

This clonotype was observed at least ten times. The rearrangement links TRBV3-1 to TRBJ2-3; 10 bases agree with TRBD2. V dropped 5 bases and J dropped 5; count of bases not matched to a gene: 13. Germline CDR1 reads LGHDT; CDR2 reads YNNKEL (reference sequence). The CDR3 has 17 residues. CDR3 nucleotide sequence: TGTGCCAGCAGCTACCCACAGCGGGGGGGGTTCCTAGATACGCAGTATTTT. This translates into CASSYPQRGGFLDTQYF.

The chain recombines TRBV12-3 or TRBV12-4 with TRBJ1-1; 7 bases line up with TRBD1. CDR3 length: 13 amino acids. The V and J ends lost 6 bases and 6 bases, in that order; junction bases with no gene match: 7. Written as DNA, the CDR3 is TGTGCCAGCAGAGAACAGGGGACGCCTGAAGCTTTCTTT. Translation: CASREQGTPEAFF.

This clonotype was observed a handful of times. This chain links TRBV6-4 with TRBJ2-1; maybe TRBD2 (6 bases). CDR1 and CDR2 (germline): MRHNA, SNTAGT. CDR3 length equals 16 residues. Trimming removed 2 bases from V and 1 base from J, with 12 bases in between. The CDR3 region is CASSDGGSVSYNEQFF. The CDR3 DNA reads as TGTGCCAGCAGTGACGGGGGGAGCGTGTCCTACAATGAGCAGTTCTTC.

This clonotype was detected many times. The V call is TRBV29-1, the J call TRBJ2-7; TRBD2 matches 8 bases. The germline gives CDR1 SQVTM, CDR2 ANQGSEA. This CDR3 region has 14 residues. V was clipped by 3 bases and J by 5 bases; unmatched bases: 9. The CDR3: CSVDQSGGGNEQYF. The CDR3 DNA sequence: TGCAGCGTTGATCAAAGCGGGGGTGGTAACGAGCAGTACTTC.

This clonotype occurred many times. V usage is TRBV5-6 and J usage is TRBJ2-7; 16 bases line up with TRBD2. Germline V CDR1 and CDR2: SGHDT, YYEEEE. The CDR3 length is 15 residues. V shed 4 bases and J 2 bases; nucleotides not matched to a gene: 0. The CDR3 region has the DNA TGTGCCAGCAGCGGGACTAGCGGGGGGGCCTACGAGCAGTACTTC. Residues: CASSGTSGGAYEQYF.

The chain has TRBV28 and TRBJ2-7; D is ambiguous. Trimming cost V 11 bases and J 5 bases, with 7 bases left between them. The CDR3 sequence is 9 residues long. Germline V gene sequence: CDR1 MDHEN, CDR2 SYDVKM. The CDR3 region is CAGYNEQYF. CDR3 in DNA: TGTGCCGGCTATAACGAGCAGTACTTC.

This clonotype has at least ten counts. This chain links TRBV6-1 with TRBJ1-1, with D possibly TRBD1 on 6 matching bases. CDR3 size: 14 residues. CDR1 is MNHNS, CDR2 SASEGT, per germline. Trimming shortened V by 8 bases and J by 5 bases, and 18 bases separated the two germline ends. CDR3 residues: CASGQGLEGTEAFF. Written as DNA, the CDR3 is TGTGCCAGCGGGCAGGGGCTGGAAGGAACTGAAGCTTTCTTT.

This clonotype was recorded at least ten times. The genes are TRBV12-3 or TRBV12-4 and TRBJ2-1; 10 bases map to TRBD2. The length of the CDR3 is 17 residues. V was clipped by 5 bases and J by 2 bases; unmatched bases: 9. CDR3 bases: TGTGCCAGCAGTCCCGGCGGTAGCGGGGGGCCCTACAATGAGCAGTTCTTC. The encoded protein is CASSPGGSGGPYNEQFF.

The chain is built from TRBV28 and TRBJ2-5; 9 bases are a match to TRBD1. The V gene's germline CDR1 is MDHEN and CDR2 SYDVKM. The V and J ends lost 8 bases and 5 bases, in that order; junction bases with no gene match: 12. The CDR3 is 15 amino acids. The CDR3 sequence: CASSKPGQGLETQYF. The CDR3 nucleotides are TGTGCCAGCTCCAAACCGGGACAGGGTCTTGAGACCCAGTACTTC.

This clonotype was observed many times. The CDR3 protein is CASSLVQGSGTEAFF. The CDR3 bases are TGCGCCAGCAGCTTGGTACAGGGGAGCGGGACTGAAGCTTTCTTT. This rearrangement joins TRBV5-1 to TRBJ1-1; 7 bases fit TRBD1. This CDR3 is 15 amino acids long. Germline V gene data show CDR1 as SGHRS and CDR2 as YFSETQ. V shed 0 bases, J shed 5 bases, and the junction held 7 bases outside the gene matches.

This clonotype showed up many times. This chain uses TRBV5-1 with TRBJ2-7; TRBD2 agrees at 8 bases. The ends lost 4 bases at V and 5 bases at J; junction bases unmatched: 8. In germline, CDR1 is SGHRS, CDR2 YFSETQ. The CDR3 contains 14 residues. CDR3 bases: TGCGCCAGCAGCGTTAGCGGGGTCCGAAACGAGCAGTACTTC. Protein: CASSVSGVRNEQYF.

This clonotype was observed a few times. An end of the junction differs from the germline gene, which may be a read error. The rearrangement links TRBV7-7 to TRBJ2-3; TRBD2 aligns across 11 bases. The germline CDR1 and CDR2 sequences are SSHAT and FNYEAQ (reference sequence). The length of the CDR3 is 19 residues. The CDR3 loop is CASSLVPRATSGVTDTQYF. The CDR3 DNA sequence: TGTGCTAGCAGCTTGGTACCGAGGGCGACTAGCGGGGTCACAGATACGCAGTATTTT.

The chain carries TRBV7-3 and TRBJ2-2, with 7 nucleotides matching TRBD2. V lost 5 bases, J lost 7 bases, and 7 bases stayed unmatched. Looked up from germline, CDR1 is SGHTA and CDR2 is FQGTGA. The CDR3 is 14 amino acids. The CDR3 DNA follows: TGTGCCAGCAGCGCAAGCGGGACTGACGGGGAGCTGTTTTTT. Protein product: CASSASGTDGELFF.

The rearrangement links TRBV5-6 to TRBJ1-6; no firm D call. V lost 0 bases and J 5 bases, leaving 6 bases between the germline ends. The CDR3 has 14 amino acids. Germline CDR1 reads SGHDT; CDR2 reads YYEEEE. The CDR3 DNA reads as TGTGCCAGCAGCTTGGGGCAACATAATTCACCCCTCCACTTT. This encodes CASSLGQHNSPLHF. Complete variable domain (other parts from reference TRBV5-6 and TRBJ1-6): DAGVTQSPTHLIKTRGQQVTLRCSPKSGHDTVSWYQQALGQGPQFIFQYYEEEERQRGNFPDRFSGHQFPNYSSELNVNALLLGDSALYLCASSLGQHNSPLHFGNGTRLTVT.

This clonotype turned up a few times. This sequence joins TRBV5-1 and TRBJ2-2; TRBD2 matches at 10 bases. Trimming removed 1 base from V and 7 bases from J; junction bases left unmatched: 7. Germline assignment: CDR1 SGHRS and CDR2 YFSETQ. The CDR3 contains 16 residues. CDR3 nucleotide sequence: TGCGCCAGCAGCTTGCTACTAGCGGGATCTGGCGGGGAGCTGTTTTTT. Residues: CASSLLLAGSGGELFF.

This clonotype has a handful of counts. The V gene is TRBV20-1, the J gene TRBJ1-5, with 8 bases identical to TRBD1. The germline V gene has CDR1 DFQATT and CDR2 SNEGSKA (reference sequence). This CDR3 contains 15 residues. Germline trimming cut 0 bases from V and 9 bases from J; bases unmatched to any gene: 10. The chain's CDR3 is CSARDQARGLTPQHF. The DNA of the CDR3 is TGCAGTGCTAGAGATCAAGCCAGGGGGCTTACGCCCCAGCATTTT.

This clonotype was observed many times. This chain connects TRBV29-1 to TRBJ2-7, with D perhaps TRBD2 (7 bases). V shed 3 bases and J shed 4 bases, with 16 bases lying between them. CDR1 is SQVTM, CDR2 ANQGSEA, per germline. The CDR3 contains 14 residues. CDR3 amino acids: CSVDVARGGYEQYF. The CDR3 coding sequence is TGCAGCGTTGACGTGGCTAGGGGGGGATACGAGCAGTACTTC.

Comment on this clonotype: A read error may produce the germline difference seen at one junction end. V gene TRBV11-2 combines with J gene TRBJ2-5, with D perhaps matching TRBD1 (8 bases). The germline V gene has CDR1 SGHAT and CDR2 FQNNGV. The CDR3 length is 14 residues. The CDR3 region is CASSLGSGTGRGDF. The CDR3 DNA is TGTGCCAGCAGCTTAGGTTCCGGGACAGGCCGGGGGGACTTC.

The chain carries TRBV27 and TRBJ1-4; D unclear. Germline lookup yields CDR1 MNHEY and CDR2 SMNVEV (reference sequence). This CDR3 has 15 amino acids. Deletions cut 0 bases from V and 5 bases from J, with 10 bases between. The CDR3 coding sequence is TGTGCCAGCAGTTTATCGAAGGTGCCGAATGAAAAACTGTTTTTT. Translated: CASSLSKVPNEKLFF.

This clonotype came up many times. The chain joins TRBV10-2 to TRBJ2-1; D possibly corresponds to TRBD2 (5 bases). Germline CDR1 is WSHSY and CDR2 is SAAADI. With 6 bases removed from V and 7 bases from J, the gap between germline ends came to 22 bases. The CDR3 length is 16 residues. CDR3 nucleotide sequence: TGCGCCAGCAGCAGGTTAGGCCTCCGAGGCGGGAATGAGCAGTTCTTC. Translating gives CASSRLGLRGGNEQFF.

This clonotype was observed many times. J is TRBJ2-7 and V is TRBV27; 7 bases are shared with TRBD1. From germline, CDR1 is MNHEY and CDR2 SMNVEV (reference sequence). This CDR3 is built from 14 residues. Trimming took 6 bases from V and 3 from J; bases not matched to a gene: 8. CDR3 DNA sequence: TGTGCCAGCAGACCTACCTGGGACAGCTACGAGCAGTACTTC. Amino acids: CASRPTWDSYEQYF.

This chain joins TRBV6-2 or TRBV6-3 and TRBJ1-5; no reliable D call. Germline lookup yields CDR1 MNHEY and CDR2 SVGEGT. V lost 2 bases to trimming and J lost 3 bases, with 11 bases between them. This CDR3 contains 15 residues. The CDR3 sequence is CASSYGHPPNQPQHF. Written as DNA, the CDR3 is TGTGCCAGCAGTTACGGCCACCCGCCCAATCAGCCCCAGCATTTT.

The chain has TRBV18 and TRBJ1-4, with D hard to call. With 1 base removed from V and 0 bases from J, the gap between germline ends came to 9 bases. The germline V gene has CDR1 KGHSH and CDR2 LQKENI. There are 16 residues in the CDR3. The DNA of the CDR3 is TGTGCCAGCTCACCACTCTCGCTGGCAACTAATGAAAAACTGTTTTTT. This encodes CASSPLSLATNEKLFF.

The table lists this clonotype with many counts. Because the CDR3's place on the DNA is in doubt, the DNA is left out and the CDR3 is given as listed by TCRdb. The chain recombines TRBV7-8 with TRBJ1-2. The CDR3 is 17 amino acids in total, end residues counted. Germline CDR1 reads SGHVS; CDR2 reads FQNEAQ. The CDR3 spells CASSLGGSSSSLGGYTF.

The V and J genes are TRBV11-2 and TRBJ2-7; tentatively, D is TRBD2 (5 bases). The CDR3 consists of 17 residues. Per germline, CDR1 SGHAT and CDR2 FQNNGV. The germline V and J ends were trimmed by 4 bases and 3 bases, with 22 bases remaining between them. CDR3 bases: TGTGCCAGCAGCTCCATCCCTCCGGGCAGGAGGATCTACGAGCAGTACTTC. Its translation is CASSSIPPGRRIYEQYF.